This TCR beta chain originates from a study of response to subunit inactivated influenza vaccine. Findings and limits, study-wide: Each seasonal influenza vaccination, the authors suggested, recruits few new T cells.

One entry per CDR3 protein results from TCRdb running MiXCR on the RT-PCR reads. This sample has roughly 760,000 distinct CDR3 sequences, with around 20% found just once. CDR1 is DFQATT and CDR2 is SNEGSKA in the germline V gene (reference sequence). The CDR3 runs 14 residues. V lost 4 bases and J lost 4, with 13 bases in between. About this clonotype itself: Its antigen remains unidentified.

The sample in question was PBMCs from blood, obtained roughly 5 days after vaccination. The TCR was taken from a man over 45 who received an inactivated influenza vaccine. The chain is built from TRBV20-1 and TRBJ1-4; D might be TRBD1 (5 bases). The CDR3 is CSAKVGTDNEKLFF. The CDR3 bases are TGCAGTGCTAAGGTTGGGACGGATAATGAAAAACTGTTTTTT.